A single sample gave rise to the 23 T cell receptor beta chains below, sequenced in a study of identical twins. In TCRdb, the 5' RACE reads were re-called with MiXCR into one record per CDR3 protein. The repertoire includes approximately 190,000 distinct CDR3 sequences, around a sixth of them detected once, and 40% sits in the top ten. These records were also assigned to another study, of T cells expressing NK-cell markers.

Specimen: CD8+ T cells sorted from blood. The receptors were sampled from a woman younger than 35 in good health.

The chain combines TRBV13 with TRBJ2-3, with TRBD2 identical over 7 bases. The germline gives CDR1 PRHDT, CDR2 FYEKMQ (reference sequence). Trimming at V came to 5 bases and at J to 9 bases, leaving 5 bases not matched to a gene. CDR3 length equals 12 residues. CDR3 in DNA: TGTGCCAGCAGCCCGACTAGCACCACGCAGTATTTT. This translates into CASSPTSTTQYF.

In this sample, this clonotype turned up many times. The chain employs TRBV5-1 and TRBJ1-5, with D perhaps TRBD1 (5 bases). V lost 0 bases and J 6 bases, leaving 7 bases between the germline ends. This CDR3 has 13 residues. The germline V gene encodes CDR1 SGHRS and CDR2 YFSETQ. The CDR3 here is CASSLAGGQPQHF. The CDR3 DNA reads as TGCGCCAGCAGCTTGGCGGGGGGTCAGCCCCAGCATTTT. Combining the CDR3 with reference TRBV5-1 and TRBJ1-5 gives the whole variable domain KAGVTQTPRYLIKTRGQQVTLSCSPISGHRSVSWYQQTPGQGLQFLFEYFSETQRNKGNFPGRFSGRQFSNSRSEMNVSTLELGDSALYLCASSLAGGQPQHFGDGTRLSIL.

This clonotype was recorded at least ten times. The rearrangement joins TRBV9 to TRBJ1-2; a weak D match, TRBD1 (6 bases). From germline, CDR1 is SGDLS and CDR2 YYNGEE. V lost 3 bases and J 7 bases, leaving 19 bases between the germline ends. This CDR3 comprises 15 residues. CDR3 sequence (DNA): TGTGCCAGCAGCGGACGACAGGCTTTCACTTCTGGCTACACCTTC. This translates into CASSGRQAFTSGYTF.

This clonotype was counted a few times. The junction departs from the called germline gene at one end, perhaps through a read error. This chain connects TRBV7-7 to TRBJ2-1, with 8 positions matching TRBD1. The germline V gene encodes CDR1 SSHAT and CDR2 FNYEAQ (reference sequence). The CDR3 consists of 15 residues. This CDR3 reads CASSQGAVSYNEQFF. The CDR3, as DNA: TGTGCTAGCAGCCAGGGGGCTGTGTCCTACAATGAGCAGTTCTTC.

This clonotype was counted many times. The chain employs TRBV20-1 and TRBJ2-2, with D uncertain. The CDR3 contains 13 residues. CDR1 DFQATT and CDR2 SNEGSKA come from the germline V gene (reference sequence). Trimming removed 3 bases from V and 0 bases from J, with 5 bases in between. The CDR3 here is CSARGPNTGELFF. CDR3 bases: TGCAGTGCTAGGGGTCCGAACACCGGGGAGCTGTTTTTT.

This clonotype was observed a few times. This chain uses TRBV5-8 with TRBJ1-6; D gene unclear. CDR3 size: 14 residues. Germline V gene data show CDR1 as SGHTS and CDR2 as YDEGEE. Trimming took off 9 bases at V and 0 bases at J, with 10 bases between the two ends. CDR3 residues: CATRTSSYNSPLHF. Written as DNA, the CDR3 is TGTGCCACGAGGACGAGCTCCTATAATTCACCCCTCCACTTT.

This clonotype was seen only a few times. The chain links TRBV20-1 to TRBJ1-2; D gene unclear. With 6 bases removed from V and 6 bases from J, the gap between germline ends came to 17 bases. Per germline, CDR1 DFQATT and CDR2 SNEGSKA (reference sequence). This CDR3 is built from 13 residues. The CDR3 spells CSALRGWRHGYTF. CDR3 DNA sequence: TGCAGTGCCCTACGGGGATGGAGGCATGGCTACACCTTC.

This chain uses TRBV6-2 or TRBV6-3 with TRBJ2-7, with no clear D. Germline values: CDR1 MNHEY, CDR2 SVGEGT. CDR3 length equals 15 residues. V was trimmed by 2 bases and J by 0 bases, leaving 11 bases between them. CDR3 sequence (DNA): TGTGCCAGCAGTTACGCCGTGCAGACCTCCTACGAGCAGTACTTC. Translated: CASSYAVQTSYEQYF.

The chain joins TRBV9 to TRBJ2-7; 7 bases line up with TRBD2. CDR3 length: 14 residues. V lost 4 bases, J lost 2 bases, and 6 bases stayed unmatched. Germline lookup yields CDR1 SGDLS and CDR2 YYNGEE. The CDR3 sequence: CASSPTGGTYEQYF. In DNA, the CDR3 is TGTGCCAGCAGCCCCACCGGGGGGACCTACGAGCAGTACTTC. The whole variable domain, filled in from reference TRBV9 and TRBJ2-7, reads DSGVTQTPKHLITATGQRVTLRCSPRSGDLSVYWYQQSLDQGLQFLIQYYNGEERAKGNILERFSAQQFPDLHSELNLSSLELGDSALYFCASSPTGGTYEQYFGPGTRLTVT.

The CDR3 DNA reads TGTGCCAGCAGCCGGACTAGCGGTAGCTCCTACAATGAGCAGTTCTTC. Translation gives CASSRTSGSSYNEQFF. V and J are TRBV12-3 or TRBV12-4 and TRBJ2-1; 10 nucleotides line up with TRBD2. Trimming at V came to 6 bases and at J to 0 bases, leaving 5 bases not matched to a gene. The CDR3 totals 16 residues.

This clonotype was counted between two and nine times. The gene calls are TRBV18 and TRBJ1-5; possibly TRBD1 for D (5 bases). Germline-derived CDR1 and CDR2 are KGHSH and LQKENI. Trimming removed 1 base at V and 3 bases at J, with 10 bases between. The CDR3 runs 15 residues. The CDR3 DNA follows: TGTGCCAGCTCACCACGTCAGGGTAACAATCAGCCCCAGCATTTT. It is translated as CASSPRQGNNQPQHF.

The chain carries TRBV4-1 and TRBJ1-5; TRBD1 agrees at 9 bases. CDR1 and CDR2 (germline): MGHRA, YSYEKL. The CDR3 is 16 amino acids. The V segment lost 5 bases and the J segment 4 bases; nucleotides outside the gene matches: 9. The CDR3 spells CASSGSGTGLNQPQHF. CDR3 in DNA: TGCGCCAGCAGCGGATCCGGGACAGGGTTAAATCAGCCCCAGCATTTT.

The chain employs TRBV4-3 and TRBJ2-7; 10 bases match TRBD2. CDR1 LGHNA and CDR2 YSLEER come from the germline V gene. Trimming cost V 4 bases and J 4 bases; bases outside gene matches: 7. The CDR3 totals 15 residues. CDR3 DNA: TGCGCCAGCAGCCTCTGGACTAGCGGAGCTTACGAGCAGTACTTC. This sequence encodes CASSLWTSGAYEQYF.

The CDR3 here is CASSYQTGEKLFF. DNA for the CDR3: TGTGCCAGCAGTTACCAGACAGGCGAAAAACTGTTTTTT. The chain couples TRBV6-6 to TRBJ1-4; possibly TRBD1 for D (6 bases). Deletions cut 2 bases from V and 8 bases from J, with 9 bases between. Germline lookup yields CDR1 MNHNY and CDR2 SVGAGI (reference sequence). The CDR3 is made up of 13 amino acids.

This clonotype has just a few counts. The gene calls are TRBV7-6 and TRBJ2-1; 10 bases are shared with TRBD1. With V trimmed by 5 bases and J by 8 bases, 6 bases remained unmatched. The CDR3 runs 14 residues. CDR1 is SGHVS and CDR2 is FNYEAQ in the germline V gene. CDR3 in DNA: TGTGCCAGCAGCAGGGGACAGGGGATCGATGAGCAGTTCTTC. Translation gives CASSRGQGIDEQFF.

V is TRBV5-1 and J is TRBJ2-1; tentatively, D is TRBD2 (5 bases). Trimming cost V 4 bases and J 7 bases, with 21 bases left between them. The CDR3 consists of 16 residues. The germline CDR1 and CDR2 sequences are SGHRS and YFSETQ. The CDR3 loop is CASSPTRGPLENEQFF. CDR3 in DNA: TGCGCCAGCAGCCCAACTCGAGGGCCTTTAGAAAATGAGCAGTTCTTC.

The chain uses TRBV6-5 and TRBJ1-4; possible D gene TRBD1, 6 bases. CDR1 and CDR2 from the germline V gene are MNHEY and SVGAGI. The length of the CDR3 is 11 residues. V dropped 7 bases and J dropped 7 bases, with 7 bases sitting between them. CDR3 DNA sequence: TGTGCCAGCAAGGGGGGTGAAAAACTGTTTTTT. Protein product: CASKGGEKLFF.

The chain is built from TRBV12-3 or TRBV12-4 and TRBJ2-5; 10 nucleotides match TRBD2. The trim removed 7 bases at V and 4 bases at J, leaving 9 bases unmatched. The CDR3 has 15 residues. The CDR3 coding sequence is TGTGCCAGCAATTACGGGGGACTAGCGCTAGAGACCCAGTACTTC. Translation gives CASNYGGLALETQYF.

The chain employs TRBV10-3 and TRBJ2-7, with unresolved D. Germline CDR1 reads ENHRY; CDR2 reads SYGVKD. The germline V and J ends were trimmed by 6 bases and 2 bases, with 14 bases remaining between them. This CDR3 comprises 14 residues. The CDR3 spells CAIRDPGVPYEQYF. In DNA form, the CDR3 reads TGTGCCATCAGGGACCCTGGGGTACCCTACGAGCAGTACTTC.

This chain connects TRBV4-2 to TRBJ2-1; D possibly uses TRBD1 or TRBD2 (7 bases each). Germline V gene sequence: CDR1 LGHNA, CDR2 YNFKEQ. V lost 8 bases to trimming and J lost 7 bases, with 24 bases between them. The CDR3 is made up of 16 amino acids. The CDR3 DNA is TGTGCCAGCGACGACGTCACGGGGGGCAGGGGGAATGAGCAGTTCTTC. Amino acids: CASDDVTGGRGNEQFF.

This clonotype has just a few counts. The gene calls are TRBV20-1 and TRBJ1-1, with unresolved D. The CDR3 runs 18 residues. Germline V gene lookup returns CDR1 DFQATT and CDR2 SNEGSKA (reference sequence). The germline V and J ends were trimmed by 0 bases and 5 bases, with 25 bases remaining between them. CDR3 nucleotide sequence: TGCAGTGCTAGAGATCTTGGTTTACCGTTTCCGAGGAGGACTGAAGCTTTCTTT. The encoded protein is CSARDLGLPFPRRTEAFF.

The chain couples TRBV5-6 to TRBJ2-7; D not resolved. Per the germline V gene, CDR1 is SGHDT and CDR2 is YYEEEE. The V and J ends lost 0 bases and 2 bases respectively, with 9 bases between them. The CDR3 is made up of 14 amino acids. The CDR3 bases are TGTGCCAGCAGCTTGGTGGTTTCGGCCTACGAGCAGTACTTC. Protein product: CASSLVVSAYEQYF.

As for this clonotype: A single base separates this from a much larger clone, so it may be a read error. The chain combines TRBV14 with TRBJ2-7, with a tentative D call TRBD2 (7 bases). Trimming left V 4 bases short and J 7 bases short, with 20 bases between. The CDR3 is 15 residues long. From germline, CDR1 is SGHDN and CDR2 FVKESK. CDR3 sequence (DNA): TGTGCCAGCAGCCTTCGACTAGGGGGGGGAAGGGAGCAGTACTTC. Translated, it gives CASSLRLGGGREQYF.